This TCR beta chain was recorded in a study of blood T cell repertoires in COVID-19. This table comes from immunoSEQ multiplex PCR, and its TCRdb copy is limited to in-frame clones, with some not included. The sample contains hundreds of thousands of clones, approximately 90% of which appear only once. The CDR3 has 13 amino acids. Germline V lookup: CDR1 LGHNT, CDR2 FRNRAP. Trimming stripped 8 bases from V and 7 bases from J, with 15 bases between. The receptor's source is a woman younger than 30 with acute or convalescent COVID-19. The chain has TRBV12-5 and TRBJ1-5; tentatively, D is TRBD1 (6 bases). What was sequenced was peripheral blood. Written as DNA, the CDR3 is TGTGCTAGTCCGACAGGTCTAGGCCAGCCCCAGCATTTT. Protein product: CASPTGLGQPQHF.